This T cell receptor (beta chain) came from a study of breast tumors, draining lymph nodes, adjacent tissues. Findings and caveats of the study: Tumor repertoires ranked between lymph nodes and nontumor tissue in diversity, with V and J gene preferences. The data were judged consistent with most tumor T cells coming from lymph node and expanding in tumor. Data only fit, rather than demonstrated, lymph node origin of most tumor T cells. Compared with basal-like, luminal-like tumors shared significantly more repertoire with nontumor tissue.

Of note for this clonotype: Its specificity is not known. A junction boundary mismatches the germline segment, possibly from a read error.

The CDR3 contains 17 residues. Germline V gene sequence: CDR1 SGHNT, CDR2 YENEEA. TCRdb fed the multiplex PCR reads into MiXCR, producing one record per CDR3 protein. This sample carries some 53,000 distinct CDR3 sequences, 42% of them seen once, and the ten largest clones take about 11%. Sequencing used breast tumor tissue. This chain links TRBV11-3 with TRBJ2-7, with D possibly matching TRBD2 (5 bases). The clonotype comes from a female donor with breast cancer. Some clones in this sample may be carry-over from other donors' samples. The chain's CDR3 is CACSLVGSARVSYEQYF. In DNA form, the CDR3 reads TGTGCCTGCAGCTTAGTTGGTAGCGCGAGGGTCTCCTACGAGCAGTACTTC.